This TCR beta chain was sequenced in a study of blood T cell repertoires in COVID-19 (dated by TCRdb to 2018 to 2021). Context from the whole study: Samples from collaborators originated in the United States, Italy and Spain and spanned both the acute and convalescent phases of COVID-19. The material from the prospective study consisted of cDNA or gDNA derived from T cells, B-cell-depleted T cells, or PBMCs. The samples were drawn from the first 160 participants of the ongoing ImmuneRACE study and from over a thousand subjects provided by 6 global collaborators. Subjects who had been exposed to COVID-19, were actively infected with it, or had recovered from it provided the deeply sampled blood TCRbeta repertoires that made up the dataset. Nearly every sample came with metadata listing a de-identified subject ID, COVID-19 status, age in years and sex. Where available, HLA class I and class II types were obtained from metadata supplied by the sample provider rather than from assay-based typing. A freely available public database, intended as a resource for researchers studying the immune response to SARS-CoV-2, is where the repertoires were released.

TCRbeta CDR3 regions were amplified from genomic DNA using the immunoSEQ Assay, a bias-controlled multiplex PCR. The study's processing was this. The number of nucleated cells in each sample was estimated from the amplification of reference gene primers within the assay. To quantify the absolute abundance of each unique TCRbeta CDR3 rearrangement, sequence reads were collapsed and filtered. Productive Simpson clonality was computed per sample as the square root of Simpson's diversity index over productive rearrangements. Entries here come from immuneACCESS through TCRdb and include only in-frame sequences with V and J called. Some clones fail to appear in such tables; in the studies checked, an unresolved V gene covers under half of the shortfall, and the cause of the remainder is unknown. V and J calls and clone size are given by that table; D and trimming were obtained from the DNA. Present in this sample are approximately 160,000 clones, around 85% of which were seen just once. Of the sample, around 10% is held by the ten largest clones.

Findings and caveats that apply to the study as a whole: Clinical and demographic metadata were provided uncurated, with the amount varying by source and participant.

Turning to this clone: Its antigen specificity is not known. Base qualities were left out, and no much larger clone turns up one base away.

Collaborating institutions collected whole blood in K2EDTA tubes following their own protocols. Collaborator samples were shipped for TCRbeta analysis as frozen whole blood, isolated PBMCs, or DNA extracted from either sample type. Sequencing was done on a sample of peripheral blood. This receptor was identified in a man aged 60 to 75 with active or convalescent COVID-19.

The CDR3 reads as follows: CSVVEVATEAFF. The DNA is as follows: TGCAGCGTCGTTGAGGTAGCCACTGAAGCTTTCTTT. The rearranged chain carries TRBV29-1 and TRBJ1-1; the D gene assignment is ambiguous. CDR1 SQVTM and CDR2 ANQGSEA are derived from the germline V gene. V is clipped by 6 bases and J by 4 bases, and the sequence between their germline boundaries is 12 bases long. The CDR3, from cysteine to phenylalanine, totals 12 residues. CDR3 DNA only is kept here, 36 bases in frame from base 1. Here the CDR3 is joined to the reference TRBV29-1 and TRBJ1-1 genes, and the full variable domain is: SAVISQKPSRDICQRGTSLTIQCQVDSQVTMMFWYRQQPGQSLTLIATANQGSEATYESGFVIDKFPISRPNLTFSTLTVSNMSPEDSSIYLCSVVEVATEAFFGQGTRLTVV.